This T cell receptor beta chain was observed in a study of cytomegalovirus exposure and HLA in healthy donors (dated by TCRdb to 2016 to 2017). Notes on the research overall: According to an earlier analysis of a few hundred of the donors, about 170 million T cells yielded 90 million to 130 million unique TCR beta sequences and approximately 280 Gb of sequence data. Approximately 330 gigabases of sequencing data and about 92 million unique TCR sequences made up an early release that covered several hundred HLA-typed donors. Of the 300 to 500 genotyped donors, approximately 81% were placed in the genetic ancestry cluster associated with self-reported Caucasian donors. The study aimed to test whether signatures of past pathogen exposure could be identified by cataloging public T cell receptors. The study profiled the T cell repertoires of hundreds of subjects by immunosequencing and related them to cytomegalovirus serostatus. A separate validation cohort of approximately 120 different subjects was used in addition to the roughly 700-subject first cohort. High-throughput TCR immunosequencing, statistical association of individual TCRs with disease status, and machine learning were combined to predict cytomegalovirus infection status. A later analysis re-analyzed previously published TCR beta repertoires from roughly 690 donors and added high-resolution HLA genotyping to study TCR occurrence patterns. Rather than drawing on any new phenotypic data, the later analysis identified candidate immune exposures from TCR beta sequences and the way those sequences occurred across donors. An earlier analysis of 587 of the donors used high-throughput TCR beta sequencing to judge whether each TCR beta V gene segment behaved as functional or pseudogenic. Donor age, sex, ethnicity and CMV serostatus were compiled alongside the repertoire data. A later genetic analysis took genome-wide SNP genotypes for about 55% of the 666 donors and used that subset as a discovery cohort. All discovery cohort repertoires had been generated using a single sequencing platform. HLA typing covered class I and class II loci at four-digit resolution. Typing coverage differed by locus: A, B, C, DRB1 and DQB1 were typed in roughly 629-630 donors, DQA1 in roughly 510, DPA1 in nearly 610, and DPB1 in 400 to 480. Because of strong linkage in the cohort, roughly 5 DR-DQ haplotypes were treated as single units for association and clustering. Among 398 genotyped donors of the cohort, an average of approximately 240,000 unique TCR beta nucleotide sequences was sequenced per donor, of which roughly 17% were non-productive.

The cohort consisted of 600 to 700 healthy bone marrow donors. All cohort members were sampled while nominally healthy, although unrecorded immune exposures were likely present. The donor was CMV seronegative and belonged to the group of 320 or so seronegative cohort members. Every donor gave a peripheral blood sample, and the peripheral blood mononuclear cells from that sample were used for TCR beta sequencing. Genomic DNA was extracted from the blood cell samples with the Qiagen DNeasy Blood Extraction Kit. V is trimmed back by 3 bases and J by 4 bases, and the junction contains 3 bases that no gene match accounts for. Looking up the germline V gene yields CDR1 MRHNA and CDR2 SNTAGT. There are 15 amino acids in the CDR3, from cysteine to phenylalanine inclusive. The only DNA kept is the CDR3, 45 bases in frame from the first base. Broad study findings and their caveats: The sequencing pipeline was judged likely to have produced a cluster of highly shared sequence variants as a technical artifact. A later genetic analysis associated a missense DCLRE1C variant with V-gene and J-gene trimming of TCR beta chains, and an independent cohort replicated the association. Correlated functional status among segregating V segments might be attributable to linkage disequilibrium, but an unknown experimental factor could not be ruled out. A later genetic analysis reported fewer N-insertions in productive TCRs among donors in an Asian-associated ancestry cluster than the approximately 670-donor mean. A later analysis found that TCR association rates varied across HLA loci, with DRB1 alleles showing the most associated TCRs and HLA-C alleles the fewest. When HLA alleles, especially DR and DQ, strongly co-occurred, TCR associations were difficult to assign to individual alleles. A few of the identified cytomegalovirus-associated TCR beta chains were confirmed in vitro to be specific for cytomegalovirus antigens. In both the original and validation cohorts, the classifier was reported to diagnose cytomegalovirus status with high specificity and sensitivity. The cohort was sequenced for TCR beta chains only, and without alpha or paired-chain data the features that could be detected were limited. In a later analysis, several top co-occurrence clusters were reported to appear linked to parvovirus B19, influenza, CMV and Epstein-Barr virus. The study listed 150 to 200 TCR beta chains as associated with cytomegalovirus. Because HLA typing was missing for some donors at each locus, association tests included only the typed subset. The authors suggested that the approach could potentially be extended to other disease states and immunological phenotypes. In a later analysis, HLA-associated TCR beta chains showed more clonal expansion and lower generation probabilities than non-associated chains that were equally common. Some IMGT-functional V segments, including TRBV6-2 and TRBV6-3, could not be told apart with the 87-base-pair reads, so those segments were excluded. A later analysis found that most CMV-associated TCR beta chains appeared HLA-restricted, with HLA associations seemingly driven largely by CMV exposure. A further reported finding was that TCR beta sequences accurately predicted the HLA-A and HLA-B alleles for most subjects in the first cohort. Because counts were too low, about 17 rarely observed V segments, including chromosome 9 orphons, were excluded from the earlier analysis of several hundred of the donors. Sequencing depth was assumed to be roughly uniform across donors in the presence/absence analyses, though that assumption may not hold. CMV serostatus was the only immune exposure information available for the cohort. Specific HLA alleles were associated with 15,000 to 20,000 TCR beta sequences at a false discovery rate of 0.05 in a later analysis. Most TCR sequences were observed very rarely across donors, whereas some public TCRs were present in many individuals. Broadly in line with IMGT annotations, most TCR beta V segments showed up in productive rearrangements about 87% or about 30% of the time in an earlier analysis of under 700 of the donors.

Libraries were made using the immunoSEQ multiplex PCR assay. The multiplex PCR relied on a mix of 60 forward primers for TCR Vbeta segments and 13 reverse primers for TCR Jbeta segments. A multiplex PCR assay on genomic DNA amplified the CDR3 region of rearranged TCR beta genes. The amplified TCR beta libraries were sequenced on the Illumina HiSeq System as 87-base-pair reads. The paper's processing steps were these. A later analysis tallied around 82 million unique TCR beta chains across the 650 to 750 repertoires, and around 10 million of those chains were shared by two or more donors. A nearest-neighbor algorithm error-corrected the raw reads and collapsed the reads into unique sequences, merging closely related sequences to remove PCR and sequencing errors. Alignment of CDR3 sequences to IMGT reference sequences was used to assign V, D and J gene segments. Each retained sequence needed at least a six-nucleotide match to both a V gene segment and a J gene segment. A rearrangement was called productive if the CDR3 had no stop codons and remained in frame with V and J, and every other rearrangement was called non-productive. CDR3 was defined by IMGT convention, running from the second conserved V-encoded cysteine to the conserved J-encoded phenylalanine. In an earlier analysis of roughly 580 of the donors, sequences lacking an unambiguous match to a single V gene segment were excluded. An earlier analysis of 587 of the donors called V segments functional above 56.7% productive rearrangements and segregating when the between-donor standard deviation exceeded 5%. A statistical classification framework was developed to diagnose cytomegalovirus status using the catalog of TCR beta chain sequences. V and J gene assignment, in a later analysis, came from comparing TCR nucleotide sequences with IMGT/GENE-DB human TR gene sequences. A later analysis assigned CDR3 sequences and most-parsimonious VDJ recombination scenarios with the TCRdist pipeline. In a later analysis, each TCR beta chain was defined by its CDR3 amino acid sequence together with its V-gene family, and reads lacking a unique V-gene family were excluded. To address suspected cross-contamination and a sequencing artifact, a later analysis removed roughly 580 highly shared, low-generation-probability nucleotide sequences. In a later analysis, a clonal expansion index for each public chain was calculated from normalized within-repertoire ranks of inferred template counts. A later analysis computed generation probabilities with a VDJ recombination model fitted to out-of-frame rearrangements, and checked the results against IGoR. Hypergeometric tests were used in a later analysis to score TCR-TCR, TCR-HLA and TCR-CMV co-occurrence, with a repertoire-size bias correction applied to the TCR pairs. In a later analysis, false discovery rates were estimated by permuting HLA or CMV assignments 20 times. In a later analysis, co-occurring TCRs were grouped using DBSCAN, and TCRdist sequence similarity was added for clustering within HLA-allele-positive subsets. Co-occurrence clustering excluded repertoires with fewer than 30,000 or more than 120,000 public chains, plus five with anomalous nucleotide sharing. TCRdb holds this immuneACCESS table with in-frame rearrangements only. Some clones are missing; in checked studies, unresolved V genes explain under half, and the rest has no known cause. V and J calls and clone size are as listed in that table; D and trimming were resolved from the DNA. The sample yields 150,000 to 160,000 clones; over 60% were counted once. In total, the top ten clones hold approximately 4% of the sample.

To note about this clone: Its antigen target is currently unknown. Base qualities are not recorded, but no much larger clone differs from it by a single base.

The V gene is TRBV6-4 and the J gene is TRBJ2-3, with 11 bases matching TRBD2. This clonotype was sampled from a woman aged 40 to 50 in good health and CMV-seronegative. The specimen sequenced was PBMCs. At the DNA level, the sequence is TGTGCCAGCAGTGAAACTAGCGGGGGCCCAGATACGCAGTATTTT. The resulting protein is CASSETSGGPDTQYF.